This TCR beta chain was observed in a study of blood T cell repertoires in COVID-19. In the study overall: The cDNA or gDNA used as material had been derived from T cells, B-cell-depleted T cells, or PBMCs.

Trimming shortened V by 8 bases and J by 4 bases, and 21 bases separated the two germline ends. Per the germline V gene, CDR1 is MDHEN and CDR2 is SYDVKM. The CDR3 extends over 15 amino acids. Per the original methods: The assay estimated nucleated cells by amplifying reference gene primers. Profiling relied on immunoSEQ multiplex PCR, and the TCRdb table lists in-frame clones only, not all of them. Clone size and V and J calls were adopted from that table, with D and trimming inferred from the DNA. The sample has approximately 200,000 clones, 80% to 85% seen once; the top ten hold approximately 5%. Sequences were obtained from peripheral blood. The V and J genes are TRBV28 and TRBJ2-7; TRBD2 might be the D (7 bases). The origin of this receptor is a human donor in a cohort sampled during active COVID-19. DNA of the CDR3: TGTGCCAGCGCTACCCTAGGTGCGGGGGCATACGAGCAGTACTTC. Translated, it gives CASATLGAGAYEQYF.